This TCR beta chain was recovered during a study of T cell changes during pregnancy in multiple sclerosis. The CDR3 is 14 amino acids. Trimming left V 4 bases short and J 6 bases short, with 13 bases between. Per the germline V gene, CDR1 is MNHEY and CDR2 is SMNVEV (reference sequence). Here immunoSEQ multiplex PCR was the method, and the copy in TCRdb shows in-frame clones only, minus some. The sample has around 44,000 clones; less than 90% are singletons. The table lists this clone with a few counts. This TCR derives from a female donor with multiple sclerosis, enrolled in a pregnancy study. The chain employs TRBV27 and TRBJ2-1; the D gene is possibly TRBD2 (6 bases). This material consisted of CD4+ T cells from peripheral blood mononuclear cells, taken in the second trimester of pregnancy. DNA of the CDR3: TGTGCCAGCAGTTCGCTAGCGAGACGCAATGAGCAGTTCTTC. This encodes CASSSLARRNEQFF.